One and the same sample provided the 15 T cell receptor beta chains below, sequenced in a study of shared clonotypes between healthy human individuals (dated by TCRdb to between 2020 and 2021). The method behind the library was the immunoSEQ multiplex PCR assay. TCRdb carries this immuneACCESS record with in-frame sequences only. Its versions omit some clonotypes, under half of them owing to an unresolved V gene in the studies checked, with the rest unexplained. The sample profile shows over 2,000,000 clones; roughly 93% of them were found once. About 1.6% of the sample goes to the ten largest clones. CD8 naive samples were obtained by positive selection for CCR7 among CD45RO-negative cells, yielding a CD45RA+CCR7+ population from which TemRA cells were excluded. Sequenced material: naive CD8+ T cells from PBMCs. The intended sense of this specimen's cell subset or site label: CD45RA+CCR7+. The receptors were sampled from a man aged 18 to 29 in good health. Some clones in this sample may be carry-over from other donors' samples.

The chain joins TRBV11-2 to TRBJ2-1, with 15 bases matching TRBD2. This CDR3 is 17 amino acids long. The ends lost 5 bases at V and 7 bases at J; junction bases unmatched: 9. Germline V CDR1 and CDR2: SGHAT, FQNNGV. The chain's CDR3 is CASSRLGTSGRSNEQFF. The CDR3 nucleotides are TGTGCCAGCAGCCGGTTGGGGACTAGCGGGAGGTCGAATGAGCAGTTCTTC.

The table lists this clone with a count of one. The chain has TRBV6-1 and TRBJ1-2; D perhaps matches TRBD1 (5 bases). Looked up from germline, CDR1 is MNHNS and CDR2 is SASEGT. The ends were cut back, 1 base at V and 4 bases at J, with 13 bases in the middle. The CDR3 is 15 residues long. In DNA form, the CDR3 reads TGTGCCAGCAGTGAAGATGAGGGGCTTCGCTATGGCTACACCTTC. Residues: CASSEDEGLRYGYTF.

The V and J genes are TRBV2 and TRBJ2-3; TRBD2 matches 8 bases. Germline values: CDR1 SNHLY, CDR2 FYNNEI. V lost 2 bases to trimming and J lost 4 bases; unmatched junction nucleotides: 11. The CDR3 contains 17 residues. CDR3 loop: CASSETSGHTPADTQYF. The CDR3 nucleotides read TGTGCCAGCAGTGAAACTAGCGGACACACCCCCGCAGATACGCAGTATTTT.

The rearrangement uses TRBV10-1 and TRBJ2-7; D is uncertain. Trimming removed 6 bases at V and 2 bases at J, with 17 bases between. The CDR3 runs to 15 residues. The V gene's germline CDR1 is WNHNN and CDR2 SYGVQD (reference sequence). CDR3 sequence: CASSDNFTKTYEQYF. CDR3 nucleotides: TGCGCCAGCAGCGACAATTTTACCAAGACCTACGAGCAGTACTTC.

The rearrangement links TRBV14 to TRBJ1-2; D remains ambiguous. The CDR3 loop spans 13 amino acids. In germline, CDR1 is SGHDN, CDR2 FVKESK. V was shortened by 3 bases and J by 5 bases, with 10 bases between the two germline ends. CDR3 sequence (DNA): TGTGCCAGCAGCCAGGCGCCATCGTATGGCTACACCTTC. This encodes CASSQAPSYGYTF. The full variable domain, with the rest looked up from reference TRBV14 and TRBJ1-2, is EAGVTQFPSHSVIEKGQTVTLRCDPISGHDNLYWYRRVMGKEIKFLLHFVKESKQDESGMPNNRFLAERTGGTYSTLKVQPAELEDSGVYFCASSQAPSYGYTFGSGTRLTVV.

V gene TRBV2 combines with J gene TRBJ1-1; D gene unclear. The CDR3 length is 13 residues. The germline V gene encodes CDR1 SNHLY and CDR2 FYNNEI. With 11 bases removed from V and 0 bases from J, the gap between germline ends came to 13 bases. In DNA, the CDR3 is TGTGCCGGAATAAGGCGCATGAACACTGAAGCTTTCTTT. This codes for CAGIRRMNTEAFF.

In this sample, this clone turned up once. This sequence joins TRBV30 and TRBJ2-1; 10 positions agree with TRBD2. With 2 bases clipped from V and 4 bases from J, the junction kept 14 bases outside the gene matches. Germline CDR1 and CDR2: GTSNPN and SVGIG (reference sequence). This CDR3 comprises 18 residues. The CDR3 nucleotides read TGTGCCTGGAGTTCCTCCCTTCCAACTAGCGGGGAATACAATGAGCAGTTCTTC. Protein product: CAWSSSLPTSGEYNEQFF.

Comments on this clone: Other DNA sequences from this sample encode an identical CDR3 as well. This chain joins TRBV4-1 and TRBJ2-7; D gene unclear. The length of the CDR3 is 13 residues. Germline V gives CDR1 MGHRA, CDR2 YSYEKL. Trimming took 0 bases from V and 4 from J, leaving 7 bases between them. This chain's CDR3 is CASSQDLRYEQYF. The DNA for the CDR3 is TGCGCCAGCAGCCAAGATCTCAGATACGAGCAGTACTTC.

V and J are TRBV28 and TRBJ1-4; D remains unclear. Germline CDR1 is MDHEN and CDR2 is SYDVKM. This CDR3 spans 13 amino acids. V gave up 8 bases and J gave up 0 bases, with 7 bases separating them. In DNA, the CDR3 is TGTGCCAGCGGGCAGACAACTAATGAAAAACTGTTTTTT. Its protein is CASGQTTNEKLFF.

The rearrangement links TRBV15 to TRBJ2-1; D not resolved. This CDR3 contains 12 residues. From germline, CDR1 is LNHNV and CDR2 YYDKDF (reference sequence). V lost 11 bases to trimming and J lost 7 bases, with 15 bases between them. CDR3 DNA sequence: TGTGCCGTGTCCTCCTACCATAATGAGCAGTTCTTC. Amino acids: CAVSSYHNEQFF.

The chain is built from TRBV15 and TRBJ2-7, with 8 bases that match TRBD1. CDR3 length: 16 residues. Unmatched junction bases numbered 12, after V lost 4 bases and J lost 4 bases. Germline values: CDR1 LNHNV, CDR2 YYDKDF (reference sequence). For the CDR3, the DNA is TGTGCCACCAGCAACCCATCAGGGGGCAGTGGTTACGAGCAGTACTTC. Translated, it gives CATSNPSGGSGYEQYF.

The J gene is TRBJ2-1, the V gene TRBV6-5; D is unresolved. Trimming pared 2 bases from V and 3 bases from J, leaving 5 bases between. This CDR3 region has 13 residues. The germline V gene encodes CDR1 MNHEY and CDR2 SVGAGI. The CDR3 sequence: CASSYRDYNEQFF. CDR3 DNA sequence: TGTGCCAGCAGTTACCGTGACTACAATGAGCAGTTCTTC.

The CDR3 DNA reads TGTGCCAGCAGTTCCACGTCCCCTTATGAGCAGTTCTTC. This gives the protein CASSSTSPYEQFF. The V and J genes are TRBV27 and TRBJ2-1; unclear D gene. Trimming stripped 4 bases from V and 8 bases from J, with 12 bases between. The CDR3 length is 13 residues. CDR1 MNHEY and CDR2 SMNVEV come from the germline V gene (reference sequence).

The chain carries TRBV5-6 and TRBJ2-5; 7 bases match TRBD1. V lost 2 bases, J lost 5 bases, and 0 bases stayed unmatched. This CDR3 is 12 amino acids long. CDR1 and CDR2 from the germline V gene are SGHDT and YYEEEE. The CDR3 loop is CASSLQGETQYF. CDR3 DNA: TGTGCCAGCAGCTTACAGGGGGAGACCCAGTACTTC.

The chain links TRBV15 to TRBJ2-1; 7 bases line up with TRBD1. The CDR3 spans 13 residues. The germline V gene encodes CDR1 LNHNV and CDR2 YYDKDF (reference sequence). Germline trimming cut 3 bases from V and 6 bases from J; bases unmatched to any gene: 2. The CDR3 loop is CATSSNRGNEQFF. For the CDR3, the DNA is TGTGCCACCAGCAGTAACAGGGGCAATGAGCAGTTCTTC. The whole variable domain, filled in from reference TRBV15 and TRBJ2-1, reads DAMVIQNPRYQVTQFGKPVTLSCSQTLNHNVMYWYQQKSSQAPKLLFHYYDKDFNNEADTPDNFQSRRPNTSFCFLDIRSPGLGDTAMYLCATSSNRGNEQFFGPGTRLTVL.